This T cell receptor beta chain was profiled in a study of T cell repertoires in cytomegalovirus infection. TCRdb re-analysed the reads in MiXCR, keeping a single row per CDR3 protein. The table lists roughly 990,000 distinct CDR3 sequences, approximately 30% of them singletons. Comments on this clonotype: The antigen remains unidentified.

The germline CDR1 and CDR2 sequences are SQVTM and ANQGSEA. The ends were cut back, 5 bases at V and 4 bases at J, with 2 bases in the middle. CDR3 length: 10 amino acids. This chain connects TRBV29-1 to TRBJ1-4; D remains unclear. The clonotype originates from a human donor in good health (CMV status not recorded). Some clones in this sample may be carry-over from other donors' samples. The starting material was cultured CD8+ T cells from PBMCs, obtained from culture after CMV antigen stimulation. The CDR3 is CSVYNEKLFF. CDR3 coding DNA: TGCAGCGTTTATAATGAAAAACTGTTTTTT.